This T cell receptor (beta chain) was found in a study of blood T cell repertoires in COVID-19. Study information: Acute-phase and convalescent COVID-19 samples originated in the United States, Italy and Spain.

Participant-given clinical history determined each cohort assignment. Two consecutive negative NP/OP PCR tests, clearance, or resolved symptoms defined Cohort 3 recovery. CDR1 is DFQATT and CDR2 is SNEGSKA in the germline V gene (reference sequence). V was clipped by 4 bases and J by 2 bases, with 5 bases between them. This CDR3 has 11 amino acids. Produced via immunoSEQ multiplex PCR; TCRdb's table is partial and in-frame only. There are 150,000 to 200,000 clones in the sample; around 80% occur only once, and approximately 11% lies in the top ten. The sequencing sample was made of PBMCs or T cells enriched from blood (not recorded which). The TCR sequence derives from a man between 50 and 59 years old who had recovered from COVID-19. This chain links TRBV20-1 with TRBJ2-5; D possibly corresponds to TRBD2 (5 bases). The chain's CDR3 is CSAKRQETQYF. The CDR3, as DNA: TGCAGTGCTAAGCGGCAAGAGACCCAGTACTTC.